Listed below are T cell receptor beta chains from one sample, sequenced in a study of T-cell reconstitution after alpha-beta-depleted transplantation in children. TCRdb processed the PCR reads anew with MiXCR; each CDR3 protein has one entry. The sample consists of around 370,000 distinct CDR3 sequences, approximately 10% of them appearing once. The sequencing used PBMCs from the stem cell graft donor, collected from the stem cell graft. All receptors come from a human donor who donated a stem cell graft to a child with acute lymphoblastic leukemia. Both conserved end residues are part of each CDR3. A D gene is named only where the DNA matches it firmly. Some rows mark clone size as missing; the rest say once, few, many or name a class of expanded clone.

abundance: .; v_gene: TRBV7-9; d_gene: TRBD2; j_gene: TRBJ2-7; CDR3aa: CASSRTSGNTYEQYF; CDR3nt: TGTGCCAGCAGCAGAACTAGCGGGAATACCTACGAGCAGTACTTC
abundance: .; v_gene: TRBV5-6; d_gene: .; j_gene: TRBJ2-5; CDR3aa: CASALVREPSVTQYF; CDR3nt: TGTGCCAGCGCTCTGGTGAGGGAGCCCTCGGTGACCCAGTACTTC
abundance: many; v_gene: TRBV5-1; d_gene: TRBD2; j_gene: TRBJ2-6; CDR3aa: CASSPESSGRMTF; CDR3nt: TGCGCCAGCAGCCCCGAGTCAAGCGGGAGGATGACTTTC
abundance: .; v_gene: TRBV25-1; d_gene: .; j_gene: TRBJ2-7; CDR3aa: CASGSDEQYF; CDR3nt: TGTGCCAGCGGATCAGACGAGCAGTACTTC
abundance: many; v_gene: TRBV12-3/TRBV12-4; d_gene: TRBD1; j_gene: TRBJ2-1; CDR3aa: CASSLRDRGAEQFF; CDR3nt: TGTGCCAGCAGTCTCCGGGACAGGGGTGCTGAGCAGTTCTTC
abundance: .; v_gene: TRBV7-2; d_gene: TRBD2; j_gene: TRBJ2-3; CDR3aa: CASSINSGAAGDTQYF; CDR3nt: TGTGCCAGCAGCATCAATAGCGGGGCGGCAGGGGATACGCAGTATTTT
abundance: .; v_gene: TRBV25-1; d_gene: .; j_gene: TRBJ2-2; CDR3aa: CASSEEAGPVGLFF; CDR3nt: TGTGCCAGCAGTGAAGAGGCAGGGCCGGTGGGGCTGTTTTTT
abundance: many; v_gene: TRBV5-1; d_gene: .; j_gene: TRBJ1-2; CDR3aa: CASSLEGLDGYTF; CDR3nt: TGCGCCAGCAGCTTGGAAGGATTGGATGGCTACACCTTC
abundance: few; v_gene: TRBV29-1; d_gene: .; j_gene: TRBJ2-7; CDR3aa: CSVPWGHEQYF; CDR3nt: TGCAGCGTTCCATGGGGCCACGAGCAGTACTTC
abundance: .; v_gene: TRBV11-2; d_gene: TRBD1; j_gene: TRBJ2-5; CDR3aa: CASSLGTGYLETQYF; CDR3nt: TGTGCCAGCAGCTTAGGGACAGGGTATTTAGAGACCCAGTACTTC
abundance: .; v_gene: TRBV7-2; d_gene: TRBD2; j_gene: TRBJ2-3; CDR3aa: CASSLAASGLASTDTQYF; CDR3nt: TGTGCCAGCAGCTTAGCGGCCTCCGGACTAGCGAGCACAGATACGCAGTATTTT
abundance: few; v_gene: TRBV7-3; d_gene: .; j_gene: TRBJ2-5; CDR3aa: CASSLGPRETQYF; CDR3nt: TGTGCCAGCAGCTTGGGGCCTCGAGAGACCCAGTACTTC
abundance: many; v_gene: TRBV12-3/TRBV12-4; d_gene: .; j_gene: TRBJ2-1; CDR3aa: CASSLVSGGSKDNEQFF; CDR3nt: TGTGCCAGCAGTTTAGTGTCCGGTGGATCTAAAGACAATGAGCAGTTCTTC
abundance: few; v_gene: TRBV15; d_gene: .; j_gene: TRBJ1-1; CDR3aa: CATSRGGEMELGAFF; CDR3nt: TGTGCCACCAGCAGAGGGGGGGAGATGGAACTGGGAGCTTTCTTT
abundance: many; v_gene: TRBV5-1; d_gene: .; j_gene: TRBJ2-7; CDR3aa: CASSLDFPSYEQYF; CDR3nt: TGCGCCAGCAGCTTGGATTTCCCCTCCTACGAGCAGTACTTC
abundance: .; v_gene: TRBV7-9; d_gene: .; j_gene: TRBJ2-3; CDR3aa: CASSADYITDTQYF; CDR3nt: TGTGCCAGCAGCGCCGACTACATCACAGATACGCAGTATTTT
abundance: .; v_gene: TRBV20-1; d_gene: .; j_gene: TRBJ1-1; CDR3aa: CSARGLVLNTEAFF; CDR3nt: TGCAGTGCTAGAGGCCTGGTGCTGAACACTGAAGCTTTCTTT
abundance: .; v_gene: TRBV7-9; d_gene: TRBD1; j_gene: TRBJ2-1; CDR3aa: CASSRGGSGGNEQFF; CDR3nt: TGTGCCAGCAGCCGAGGCGGATCAGGGGGCAATGAGCAGTTCTTC
abundance: many; v_gene: TRBV12-3/TRBV12-4; d_gene: .; j_gene: TRBJ1-2; CDR3aa: CASSASHSNYGYTF; CDR3nt: TGTGCCAGCAGTGCCTCACACTCTAACTATGGCTACACCTTC
abundance: .; v_gene: TRBV7-3; d_gene: TRBD1; j_gene: TRBJ1-2; CDR3aa: CASSLGDRGNGYTF; CDR3nt: TGTGCCAGCAGCTTAGGGGACAGGGGGAATGGCTACACCTTC
abundance: many; v_gene: TRBV7-7; d_gene: .; j_gene: TRBJ2-7; CDR3aa: CASSLGLESYEQYF; CDR3nt: TGTGCTAGCAGCTTAGGGTTAGAAAGCTACGAGCAGTACTTC
abundance: few; v_gene: TRBV5-1; d_gene: .; j_gene: TRBJ2-3; CDR3aa: CASAPGTSTDTQYF; CDR3nt: TGCGCCAGCGCCCCCGGTACTAGCACAGATACGCAGTATTTT
abundance: .; v_gene: TRBV14; d_gene: .; j_gene: TRBJ2-1; CDR3aa: CASSHRLQNEQFF; CDR3nt: TGTGCCAGCAGCCACCGCCTCCAGAATGAGCAGTTCTTC
abundance: few; v_gene: TRBV10-3; d_gene: .; j_gene: TRBJ2-7; CDR3aa: CAISDSYEQYF; CDR3nt: TGTGCCATCAGCGACAGCTACGAGCAGTACTTC
abundance: .; v_gene: TRBV12-3/TRBV12-4; d_gene: .; j_gene: TRBJ2-7; CDR3aa: CASSFQEGLYEQYF; CDR3nt: TGTGCCAGCAGTTTCCAAGAGGGCCTCTACGAGCAGTACTTC
abundance: .; v_gene: TRBV20-1; d_gene: TRBD2; j_gene: TRBJ2-1; CDR3aa: CSARDLRLAGGRFF; CDR3nt: TGCAGTGCTAGAGATCTTAGACTAGCGGGAGGGCGGTTCTTC
abundance: few; v_gene: TRBV5-1; d_gene: TRBD2; j_gene: TRBJ2-1; CDR3aa: CASSLGRTSGRMVEQFF; CDR3nt: TGCGCCAGCAGCTTGGGGCGGACTAGCGGGAGAATGGTTGAGCAGTTCTTC
abundance: .; v_gene: TRBV12-3/TRBV12-4; d_gene: .; j_gene: TRBJ2-3; CDR3aa: CASGKDSVDTQYF; CDR3nt: TGTGCCAGCGGAAAGGACTCTGTGGATACGCAGTATTTT
abundance: few; v_gene: TRBV5-1; d_gene: .; j_gene: TRBJ2-1; CDR3aa: CASSPQTQRPGNEQFF; CDR3nt: TGCGCCAGCAGCCCCCAAACCCAACGACCGGGGAATGAGCAGTTCTTC
abundance: many; v_gene: TRBV4-3; d_gene: .; j_gene: TRBJ1-5; CDR3aa: CASSQDRRVQPQHF; CDR3nt: TGCGCCAGCAGCCAAGATCGTAGGGTACAGCCCCAGCATTTT
abundance: .; v_gene: TRBV12-3/TRBV12-4; d_gene: .; j_gene: TRBJ2-1; CDR3aa: CASTPHRYEQFF; CDR3nt: TGTGCCAGCACCCCCCACCGTTACGAGCAGTTCTTC
abundance: many; v_gene: TRBV6-1; d_gene: .; j_gene: TRBJ2-6; CDR3aa: CASSTGSSGANVLTF; CDR3nt: TGTGCCAGCAGCACCGGCAGCTCTGGGGCCAACGTCCTGACTTTC
abundance: few; v_gene: TRBV6-7; d_gene: .; j_gene: TRBJ1-5; CDR3aa: CASELGQPQHF; CDR3nt: TGTGCCAGCGAGTTAGGTCAGCCCCAGCATTTT
abundance: few; v_gene: TRBV20-1; d_gene: .; j_gene: TRBJ2-7; CDR3aa: CSARENGRRGYEQYF; CDR3nt: TGCAGTGCTAGAGAAAACGGGAGAAGGGGCTACGAGCAGTACTTC
abundance: few; v_gene: TRBV11-2; d_gene: .; j_gene: TRBJ2-7; CDR3aa: CASSLERTHEQYF; CDR3nt: TGTGCCAGCAGCCTGGAACGGACCCACGAGCAGTACTTC
abundance: .; v_gene: TRBV28; d_gene: .; j_gene: TRBJ2-5; CDR3aa: CASSPPALQETQYF; CDR3nt: TGTGCCAGCAGTCCCCCAGCCCTTCAAGAGACCCAGTACTTC
abundance: .; v_gene: TRBV6-1; d_gene: .; j_gene: TRBJ2-2; CDR3aa: CASNQASTGELFF; CDR3nt: TGTGCCAGCAACCAAGCCAGCACCGGGGAGCTGTTTTTT
abundance: .; v_gene: TRBV7-2; d_gene: .; j_gene: TRBJ2-1; CDR3aa: CASIFALPYNEQFF; CDR3nt: TGTGCCAGCATTTTCGCGTTACCCTACAATGAGCAGTTCTTC
abundance: many; v_gene: TRBV11-2; d_gene: TRBD1; j_gene: TRBJ1-5; CDR3aa: CASSLSRGGPQHF; CDR3nt: TGTGCCAGCAGCTTGTCCAGGGGGGGGCCCCAGCATTTT
abundance: few; v_gene: TRBV21-1; d_gene: .; j_gene: TRBJ2-2; CDR3aa: CASSRGTNTGELFF; CDR3nt: TGTGCCAGCAGTAGGGGGACGAACACCGGGGAGCTGTTTTTT
abundance: .; v_gene: TRBV9; d_gene: TRBD2; j_gene: TRBJ2-2; CDR3aa: CASSVDGAGGPTGELFF; CDR3nt: TGTGCCAGCAGCGTAGATGGAGCGGGAGGGCCCACCGGGGAGCTGTTTTTT